This T cell receptor (beta chain) was sequenced for a study of blood T cell repertoires in COVID-19. The overall study: Both acute and convalescent COVID-19 samples were obtained from the United States, Italy and Spain. PBMCs, B-cell-depleted T cells, or T cells were the source of the cDNA or gDNA that made up the material.

The CDR3 is made up of 17 amino acids. V trimming: 4 bases; J trimming: 1 base; junction bases outside the gene matches: 10. Germline CDR1 reads SGDLS; CDR2 reads YYNGEE. This clone was seen once. Seattle enrolled patients during active infection and tracked them longitudinally. Per the original data handling: Amplification from reference gene primers served as the basis for estimated nucleated cell counts. Sequencing used immunoSEQ multiplex PCR; TCRdb keeps in-frame clones, though not all of them. D and trimming were read from the DNA, whereas the V and J calls and clone size are those reported in that table. The table includes about 160,000 clones, around 79% detected once.

V is TRBV9 and J is TRBJ2-1; 8 nucleotides line up with TRBD2. The TCR originated in a woman aged 55-75 years with COVID-19, enrolled during active disease. Sequenced material: peripheral blood. CDR3 bases: TGTGCCAGCAGCCTCAGTGGGCTAGCGGGTTCCTACAATGAGCAGTTCTTC. It is translated as CASSLSGLAGSYNEQFF.